This T cell receptor (beta chain) was obtained from a study of T cells in Graves' hyperthyroidism and ophthalmopathy. CDR3 size: 15 residues. Losses at the gene ends were 4 bases for V and 2 bases for J; bases not matched to a gene: 8. This clonotype occurred many times. TCR beta CDR3 regions were amplified from RNA. First-round RT-PCR with HTBI primers amplified the TCR CDR3 region. TCRdb recomputed calls from the multiplex PCR reads with MiXCR, one row per CDR3 protein. Found here are 470,000 or so distinct CDR3 sequences, less than 25% of them singletons; the top ten hold around 27%. The rearrangement joins TRBV12-3 or TRBV12-4 to TRBJ2-7; 7 positions agree with TRBD1. The sequencing input was blood. This sequence was found in a man aged 18 to 29 with Graves' hyperthyroidism. Written as DNA, the CDR3 is TGTGCCAGCAGTTCAGGACAGGTCCCTCCCTACGAGCAGTACTTC. Its protein is CASSSGQVPPYEQYF.